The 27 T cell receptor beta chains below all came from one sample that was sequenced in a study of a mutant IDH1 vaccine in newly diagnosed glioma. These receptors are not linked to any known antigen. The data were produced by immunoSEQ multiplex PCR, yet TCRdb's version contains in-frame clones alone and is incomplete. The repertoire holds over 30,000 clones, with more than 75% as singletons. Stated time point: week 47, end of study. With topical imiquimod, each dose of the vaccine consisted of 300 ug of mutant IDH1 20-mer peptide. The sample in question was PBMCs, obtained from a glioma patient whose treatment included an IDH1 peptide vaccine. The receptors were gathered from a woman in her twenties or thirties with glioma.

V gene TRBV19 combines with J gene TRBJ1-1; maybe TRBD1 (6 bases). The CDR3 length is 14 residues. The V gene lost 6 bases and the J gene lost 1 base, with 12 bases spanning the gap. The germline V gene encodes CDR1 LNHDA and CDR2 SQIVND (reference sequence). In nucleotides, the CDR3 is TGTGCCAGTAGGGAACAGGGCTGGAACACTGAAGCTTTCTTT. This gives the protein CASREQGWNTEAFF.

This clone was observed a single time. CDR3 region: CASSLVVVRVAETQYF. DNA for the CDR3: TGTGCCAGCAGCTTAGTGGTGGTCAGGGTGGCGGAGACCCAGTACTTC. The chain is built from TRBV7-2 and TRBJ2-5, with D possibly being TRBD1 (5 bases). In germline, CDR1 is SGHTA, CDR2 FQGNSA. V was clipped by 1 base and J by 5 bases, with 17 bases between them. The CDR3 length is 16 residues.

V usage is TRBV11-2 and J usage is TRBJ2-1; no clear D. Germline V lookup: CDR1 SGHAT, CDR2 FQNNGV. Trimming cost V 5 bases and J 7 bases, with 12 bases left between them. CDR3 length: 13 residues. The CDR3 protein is CASSHDDGNEQFF. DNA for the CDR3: TGTGCCAGCAGCCACGACGACGGGAATGAGCAGTTCTTC.

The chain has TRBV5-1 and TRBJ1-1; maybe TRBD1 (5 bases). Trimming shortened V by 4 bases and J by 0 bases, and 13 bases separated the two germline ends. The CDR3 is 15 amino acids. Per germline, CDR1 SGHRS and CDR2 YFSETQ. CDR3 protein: CASSREGALNTEAFF. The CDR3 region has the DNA TGCGCCAGCAGCCGCGAAGGGGCCCTGAACACTGAAGCTTTCTTT. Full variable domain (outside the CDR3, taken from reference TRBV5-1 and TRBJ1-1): KAGVTQTPRYLIKTRGQQVTLSCSPISGHRSVSWYQQTPGQGLQFLFEYFSETQRNKGNFPGRFSGRQFSNSRSEMNVSTLELGDSALYLCASSREGALNTEAFFGQGTRLTVV.

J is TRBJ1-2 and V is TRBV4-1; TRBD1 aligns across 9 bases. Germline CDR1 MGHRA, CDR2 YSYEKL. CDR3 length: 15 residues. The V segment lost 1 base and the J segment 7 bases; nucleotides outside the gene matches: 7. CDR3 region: CASSQVAGQGTGYTF. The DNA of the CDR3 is TGCGCCAGCAGCCAAGTGGCGGGACAGGGAACTGGCTACACCTTC.

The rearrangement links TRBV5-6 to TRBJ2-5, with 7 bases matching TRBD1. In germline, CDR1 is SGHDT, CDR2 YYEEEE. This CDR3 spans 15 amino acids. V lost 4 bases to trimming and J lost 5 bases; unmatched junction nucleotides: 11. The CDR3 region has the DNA TGTGCCAGCAGCCATACTACGACAGGGCAGGAGACCCAGTACTTC. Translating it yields CASSHTTTGQETQYF.

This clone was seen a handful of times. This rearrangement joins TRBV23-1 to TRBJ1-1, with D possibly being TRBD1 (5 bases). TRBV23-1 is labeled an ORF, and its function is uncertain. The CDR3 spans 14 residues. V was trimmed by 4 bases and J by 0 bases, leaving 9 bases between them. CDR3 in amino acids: CASSPAGLNTEAFF. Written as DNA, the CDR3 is TGCGCCAGCAGTCCAGCAGGGTTGAACACTGAAGCTTTCTTT.

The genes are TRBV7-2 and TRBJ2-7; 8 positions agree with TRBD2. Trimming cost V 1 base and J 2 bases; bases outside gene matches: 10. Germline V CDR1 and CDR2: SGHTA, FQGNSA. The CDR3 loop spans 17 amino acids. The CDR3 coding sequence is TGTGCCAGCAGCTTAGGGGCCGGGGGGGCGTCCGCCTACGAGCAGTACTTC. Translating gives CASSLGAGGASAYEQYF.

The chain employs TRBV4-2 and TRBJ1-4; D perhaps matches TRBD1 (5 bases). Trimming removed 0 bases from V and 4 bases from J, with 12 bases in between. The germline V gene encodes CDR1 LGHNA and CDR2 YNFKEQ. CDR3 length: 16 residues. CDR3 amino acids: CASSQDRLRGNEKLFF. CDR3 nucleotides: TGTGCCAGCAGCCAAGATCGGCTTAGGGGTAATGAAAAACTGTTTTTT.

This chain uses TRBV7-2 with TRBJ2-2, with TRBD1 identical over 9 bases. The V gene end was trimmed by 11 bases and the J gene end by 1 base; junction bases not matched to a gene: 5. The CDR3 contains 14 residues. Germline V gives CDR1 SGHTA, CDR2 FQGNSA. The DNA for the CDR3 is TGTGCCGGCGGGACAGGGAAGAACACCGGGGAGCTGTTTTTT. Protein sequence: CAGGTGKNTGELFF.

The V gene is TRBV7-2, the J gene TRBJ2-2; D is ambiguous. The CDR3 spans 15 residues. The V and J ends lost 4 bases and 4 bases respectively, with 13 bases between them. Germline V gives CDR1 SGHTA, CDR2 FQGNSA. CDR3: CASSSDGLATGELFF. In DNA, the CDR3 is TGTGCCAGCAGCTCTGACGGGCTCGCCACCGGGGAGCTGTTTTTT.

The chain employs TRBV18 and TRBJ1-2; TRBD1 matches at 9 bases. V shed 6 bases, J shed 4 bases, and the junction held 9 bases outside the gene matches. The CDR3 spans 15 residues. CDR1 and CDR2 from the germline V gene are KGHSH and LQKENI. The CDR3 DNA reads TGTGCCAGCTCGAACCGGGACAGGGAGTCCTATGGCTACACCTTC. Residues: CASSNRDRESYGYTF.

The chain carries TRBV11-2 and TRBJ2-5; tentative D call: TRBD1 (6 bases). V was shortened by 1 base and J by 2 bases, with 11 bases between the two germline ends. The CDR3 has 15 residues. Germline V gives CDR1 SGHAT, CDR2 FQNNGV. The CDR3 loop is CASSLGVQGQETQYF. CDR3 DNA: TGTGCCAGCAGCTTAGGGGTACAGGGTCAAGAGACCCAGTACTTC.

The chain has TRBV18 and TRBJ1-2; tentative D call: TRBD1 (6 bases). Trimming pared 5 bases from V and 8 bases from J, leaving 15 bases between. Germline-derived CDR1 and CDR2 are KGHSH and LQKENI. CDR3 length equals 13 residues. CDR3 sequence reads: CASSEAPGVGYTF. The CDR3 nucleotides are TGTGCCAGCTCAGAAGCCCCAGGGGTAGGCTACACCTTC.

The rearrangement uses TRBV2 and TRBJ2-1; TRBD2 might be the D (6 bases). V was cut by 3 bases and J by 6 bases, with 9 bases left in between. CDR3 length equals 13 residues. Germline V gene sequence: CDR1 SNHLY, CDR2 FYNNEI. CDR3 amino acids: CASSEDYFNEQFF. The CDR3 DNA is TGTGCCAGCAGTGAGGACTATTTCAATGAGCAGTTCTTC.

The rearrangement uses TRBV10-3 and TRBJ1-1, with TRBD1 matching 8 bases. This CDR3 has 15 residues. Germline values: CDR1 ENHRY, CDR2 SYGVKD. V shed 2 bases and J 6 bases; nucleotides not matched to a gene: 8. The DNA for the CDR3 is TGTGCCATCAGTGAGAGCAGGGGGCGCTCCCCTGAAGCTTTCTTT. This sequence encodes CAISESRGRSPEAFF.

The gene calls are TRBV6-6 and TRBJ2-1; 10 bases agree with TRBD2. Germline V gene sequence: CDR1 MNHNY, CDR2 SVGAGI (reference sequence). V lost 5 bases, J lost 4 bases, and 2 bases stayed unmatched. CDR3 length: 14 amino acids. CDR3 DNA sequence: TGTGCCAGCAGTCTAGCGGGAGTATACAATGAGCAGTTCTTC. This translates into CASSLAGVYNEQFF.

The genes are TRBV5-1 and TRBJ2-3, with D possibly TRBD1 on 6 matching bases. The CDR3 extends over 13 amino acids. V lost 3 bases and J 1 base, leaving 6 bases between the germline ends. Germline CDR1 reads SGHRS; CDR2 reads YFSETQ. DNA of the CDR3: TGCGCCAGCAGCTGGACAGGCACAGATACGCAGTATTTT. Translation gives CASSWTGTDTQYF.

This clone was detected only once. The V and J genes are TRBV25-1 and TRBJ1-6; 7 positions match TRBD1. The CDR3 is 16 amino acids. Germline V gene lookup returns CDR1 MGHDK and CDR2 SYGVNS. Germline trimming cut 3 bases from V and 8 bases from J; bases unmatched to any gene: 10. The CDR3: CASSDPRGQFDSPLHF. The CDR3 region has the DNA TGTGCCAGCAGTGACCCGAGGGGGCAATTTGATTCACCCCTCCACTTT.

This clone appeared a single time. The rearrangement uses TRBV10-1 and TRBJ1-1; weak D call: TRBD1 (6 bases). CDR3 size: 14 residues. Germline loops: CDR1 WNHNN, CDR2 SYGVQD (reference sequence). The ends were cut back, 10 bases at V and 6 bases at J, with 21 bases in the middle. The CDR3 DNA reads TGCGCCATCCCATCTTGGCAGGGGATCGCTGAAGCTTTCTTT. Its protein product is CAIPSWQGIAEAFF.

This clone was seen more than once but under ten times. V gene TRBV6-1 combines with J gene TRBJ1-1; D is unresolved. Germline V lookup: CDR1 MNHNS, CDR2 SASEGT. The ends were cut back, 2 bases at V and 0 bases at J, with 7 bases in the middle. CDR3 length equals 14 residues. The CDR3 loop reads CASSENRLNTEAFF. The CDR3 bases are TGTGCCAGCAGTGAAAACCGCTTGAACACTGAAGCTTTCTTT.

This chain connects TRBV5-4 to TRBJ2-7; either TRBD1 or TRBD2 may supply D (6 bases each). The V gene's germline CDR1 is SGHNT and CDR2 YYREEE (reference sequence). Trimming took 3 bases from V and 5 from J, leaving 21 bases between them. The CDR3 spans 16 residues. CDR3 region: CASSSWRGSVSNEQYF. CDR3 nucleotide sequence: TGTGCCAGCAGCTCGTGGAGGGGGTCGGTGTCGAACGAGCAGTACTTC.

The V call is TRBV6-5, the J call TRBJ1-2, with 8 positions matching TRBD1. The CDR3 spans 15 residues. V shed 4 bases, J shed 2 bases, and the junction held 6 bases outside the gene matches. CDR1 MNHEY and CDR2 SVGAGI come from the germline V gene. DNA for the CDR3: TGTGCCAGCAGTTCCGGGACAGGAGTGAACTATGGCTACACCTTC. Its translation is CASSSGTGVNYGYTF.

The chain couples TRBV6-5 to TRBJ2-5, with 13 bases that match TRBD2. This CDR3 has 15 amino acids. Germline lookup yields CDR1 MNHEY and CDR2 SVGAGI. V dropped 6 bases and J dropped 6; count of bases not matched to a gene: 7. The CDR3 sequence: CASSSGLAGVKTQYF. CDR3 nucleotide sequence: TGTGCCAGCAGCTCCGGACTAGCGGGGGTCAAGACCCAGTACTTC.

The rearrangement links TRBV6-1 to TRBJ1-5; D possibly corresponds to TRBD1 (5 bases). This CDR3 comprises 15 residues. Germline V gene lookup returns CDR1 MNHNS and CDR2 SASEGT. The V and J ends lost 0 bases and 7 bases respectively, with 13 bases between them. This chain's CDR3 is CASSEARRGWQPQHF. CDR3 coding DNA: TGTGCCAGCAGTGAAGCTCGAAGGGGCTGGCAGCCCCAGCATTTT.

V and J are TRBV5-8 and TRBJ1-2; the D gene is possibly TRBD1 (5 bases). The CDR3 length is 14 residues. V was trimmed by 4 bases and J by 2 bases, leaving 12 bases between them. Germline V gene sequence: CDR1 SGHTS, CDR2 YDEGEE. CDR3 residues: CASSLMTANYGYTF. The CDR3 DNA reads TGTGCCAGCAGCCTTATGACAGCAAACTATGGCTACACCTTC.

Written as DNA, the CDR3 is TGCGCCAGCAGCAGCCGGGACAGGGGCCAGTATGGCTACACCTTC. This sequence encodes CASSSRDRGQYGYTF. This chain joins TRBV4-3 and TRBJ1-2, with 10 bases matching TRBD1. CDR3 length: 15 residues. Germline CDR1 LGHNA, CDR2 YSLEER. After removal of 5 bases from V and 5 bases from J, the junction contained 8 bases not matched to a gene.